The 31 T cell receptor beta chains presented below share a single source sample, sequenced in a study of blood T cell repertoires in COVID-19 (dated by TCRdb to the early 2020s). The library was obtained by the immunoSEQ multiplex PCR assay. Not all clones reach the TCRdb copy of this immuneACCESS table, which keeps in-frame sequences only. Checked studies attribute under half of the gap to unresolved V genes and leave the rest unexplained. The sample includes under 300,000 clones, with about nine tenths observed a single time. The ten top clones hold roughly 1.8% of the sample. Sequencing was performed on PBMCs or T cells enriched from blood (not recorded which). The receptors stem from a woman aged 60-70 years who had recovered from COVID-19.

This chain links TRBV5-1 with TRBJ2-3, with 8 positions matching TRBD1. This CDR3 contains 15 residues. Germline V lookup: CDR1 SGHRS, CDR2 YFSETQ. V dropped 3 bases and J dropped 5; count of bases not matched to a gene: 8. CDR3 nucleotide sequence: TGCGCCAGCAGCTCAGGACAGGGAGTAATAGATACGCAGTATTTT. Amino acid sequence: CASSSGQGVIDTQYF. Looking up the rest from reference TRBV5-1 and TRBJ2-3 gives the full variable domain: KAGVTQTPRYLIKTRGQQVTLSCSPISGHRSVSWYQQTPGQGLQFLFEYFSETQRNKGNFPGRFSGRQFSNSRSEMNVSTLELGDSALYLCASSSGQGVIDTQYFGPGTRLTVL.

The chain combines TRBV3-1 (or the pseudogene TRBV3-2) with TRBJ1-5, with TRBD1 matching 8 bases. The junction had 1 base not matched to a gene; V was cut back by 1 base and J by 5 bases. The CDR3 has 14 residues. The germline V gene encodes CDR1 LGHDT and CDR2 YNNKEL (reference sequence). DNA for the CDR3: TGTGCCAGCAGCCAAGGACAGGGGTATCAGCCCCAGCATTTT. This gives the protein CASSQGQGYQPQHF.

V gene TRBV5-1 combines with J gene TRBJ2-5; D is unresolved. The CDR3 is 14 amino acids. Germline lookup yields CDR1 SGHRS and CDR2 YFSETQ. V was cut by 1 base and J by 2 bases, with 9 bases left in between. The CDR3 loop reads CASSLLTAQETQYF. DNA of the CDR3: TGCGCCAGCAGCTTGCTTACAGCACAAGAGACCCAGTACTTC.

This chain connects TRBV7-6 to TRBJ2-7; unclear D gene. The CDR3 runs 13 residues. Trimming stripped 5 bases from V and 0 bases from J, with 8 bases between. The germline gives CDR1 SGHVS, CDR2 FNYEAQ. The CDR3 region is CASSQDTSYEQYF. The CDR3 DNA reads as TGTGCCAGCAGCCAAGACACCTCCTACGAGCAGTACTTC. Complete variable domain (other parts from reference TRBV7-6 and TRBJ2-7): GAGVSQSPRYKVTKRGQDVALRCDPISGHVSLYWYRQALGQGPEFLTYFNYEAQQDKSGLPNDRFSAERPEGSISTLTIQRTEQRDSAMYRCASSQDTSYEQYFGPGTRLTVT.

This chain joins TRBV6-1 and TRBJ1-2; 7 bases are shared with TRBD1. The V gene's germline CDR1 is MNHNS and CDR2 SASEGT. The trim removed 1 base at V and 7 bases at J, leaving 9 bases unmatched. The CDR3 runs to 15 residues. The CDR3: CASSEGIGGAFGYTF. CDR3 nucleotides: TGTGCCAGCAGTGAAGGTATAGGGGGCGCGTTTGGCTACACCTTC.

The chain uses TRBV3-1 (or the pseudogene TRBV3-2) and TRBJ2-7; a weak D match, TRBD1 (6 bases). This CDR3 has 14 residues. Per the germline V gene, CDR1 is LGHDT and CDR2 is YNNKEL (reference sequence). Trimming left V 0 bases short and J 7 bases short, with 13 bases between. The CDR3, as DNA: TGTGCCAGCAGCCAAGACGGGACACCTCGGGAGCAGTACTTC. It encodes CASSQDGTPREQYF.

The J gene is TRBJ2-6, the V gene TRBV2; weak D call: TRBD1 (5 bases). Trimming cost V 7 bases and J 0 bases, with 16 bases left between them. Per germline, CDR1 SNHLY and CDR2 FYNNEI. The CDR3 runs 17 residues. DNA of the CDR3: TGTGCCAGCACCCCCAGGACATCTGCCTCTGGGGCCAACGTCCTGACTTTC. It specifies CASTPRTSASGANVLTF.

This clone was detected a few times. The chain joins TRBV18 to TRBJ2-1, with D maybe TRBD1 (6 bases). The V gene lost 2 bases and the J gene lost 10 bases, with 9 bases spanning the gap. Germline loops: CDR1 KGHSH, CDR2 LQKENI. The CDR3 has 12 amino acids. CDR3 amino acids: CASSPTDSEQFF. In DNA, the CDR3 is TGTGCCAGCTCACCAACGGACAGCGAGCAGTTCTTC.

This clone was recorded only once. The V gene is TRBV5-8, the J gene TRBJ1-6; 7 nucleotides agree with TRBD1. The ends lost 4 bases at V and 9 bases at J; junction bases unmatched: 13. Germline V gene data show CDR1 as SGHTS and CDR2 as YDEGEE. This CDR3 region has 16 residues. CDR3 DNA sequence: TGTGCCAGCAGCACCGGACAGGCGGAGATCGGTTCACCCCTCCACTTT. It codes for CASSTGQAEIGSPLHF.

This chain uses TRBV5-1 with TRBJ2-5; 7 nucleotides agree with TRBD1. The CDR3 is 14 amino acids. Trimming removed 0 bases from V and 5 bases from J; junction bases left unmatched: 4. Germline V gives CDR1 SGHRS, CDR2 YFSETQ. This CDR3 reads CASSLGRGRETQYF. The DNA of the CDR3 is TGCGCCAGCAGCTTGGGAAGGGGGCGGGAGACCCAGTACTTC.

The chain employs TRBV28 and TRBJ1-5; perhaps TRBD1 as D (5 bases). Germline CDR1 and CDR2: MDHEN and SYDVKM. Trimming took off 5 bases at V and 1 base at J, with 9 bases between the two ends. This CDR3 is 14 amino acids long. Here the CDR3 DNA reads TGTGCCAGCAGTAGGTACAGGAGCAATCAGCCCCAGCATTTT. Translation: CASSRYRSNQPQHF.

The CDR3 DNA reads as TGTGCCAGCCTTCACAGGGACCCATATAGCAATCAGCCCCAGCATTTT. Protein: CASLHRDPYSNQPQHF. This chain connects TRBV28 to TRBJ1-5; tentatively, D is TRBD1 (6 bases). V was pared by 8 bases and J by 0 bases, with 17 bases between. The CDR3 extends over 16 amino acids. Germline V gives CDR1 MDHEN, CDR2 SYDVKM.

The genes are TRBV3-1 (or the pseudogene TRBV3-2) and TRBJ1-1, with a possible D match to TRBD1 (5 bases). Deletions cut 3 bases from V and 4 bases from J, with 24 bases between. Germline-derived CDR1 and CDR2 are LGHDT and YNNKEL (reference sequence). The CDR3 is 18 amino acids. Here the CDR3 reads CASSHRLSGGVVPTEAFF. The DNA of the CDR3 is TGTGCCAGCAGCCACCGACTCTCAGGAGGGGTGGTCCCCACTGAAGCTTTCTTT.

The chain is built from TRBV6-1 and TRBJ2-3; D is ambiguous. V lost 0 bases and J 7 bases, leaving 14 bases between the germline ends. The CDR3 covers 15 residues. Germline CDR1 MNHNS, CDR2 SASEGT. The chain's CDR3 is CASSEAISARNTQYF. The CDR3 DNA sequence: TGTGCCAGCAGTGAAGCGATCTCGGCTAGGAATACGCAGTATTTT.

The chain carries TRBV11-1 and TRBJ1-4; D remains unclear. Germline V gene sequence: CDR1 SGHAT, CDR2 FQDESV (reference sequence). Between the trimmed V and J ends, which lost 5 bases and 7 bases, there was a span of 8 bases. The CDR3 is 12 residues long. CDR3 sequence reads: CASSRDLEKLFF. CDR3 nucleotides: TGTGCCAGCAGCAGAGATCTTGAAAAACTGTTTTTT.

Notes on this clone: Other nucleotide sequences from this sample produce the same CDR3. The chain couples TRBV28 to TRBJ1-5; 10 nucleotides line up with TRBD1. With 6 bases clipped from V and 6 bases from J, the junction kept 5 bases outside the gene matches. From germline, CDR1 is MDHEN and CDR2 SYDVKM. The CDR3 runs 14 residues. The CDR3 coding sequence is TGTGCCAGCAGACCCGGGACAGGGGTTCAGCCCCAGCATTTT. Its translation is CASRPGTGVQPQHF.

V is TRBV5-1 and J is TRBJ1-1, with 7 bases that match TRBD1. Germline CDR1 SGHRS, CDR2 YFSETQ. This CDR3 is 15 amino acids long. J lost 1 base, V lost 4 bases, and 7 bases had no gene match. The CDR3 region is CASSVQGVGNTEAFF. CDR3 bases: TGCGCCAGCAGCGTCCAGGGGGTTGGGAACACTGAAGCTTTCTTT.

The chain joins TRBV7-9 to TRBJ1-1, with TRBD1 matching 11 bases. Germline CDR1 SEHNR, CDR2 FQNEAQ (reference sequence). V trimming: 5 bases; J trimming: 0 bases; junction bases outside the gene matches: 8. The CDR3 contains 17 residues. The chain's CDR3 is CASSPWTGGNMNTEAFF. The DNA of the CDR3 is TGTGCCAGCAGCCCTTGGACAGGGGGCAATATGAACACTGAAGCTTTCTTT.

The chain links TRBV19 to TRBJ2-3; TRBD2 might be the D (6 bases). The V and J ends lost 6 bases and 2 bases respectively, with 9 bases between them. In germline, CDR1 is LNHDA, CDR2 SQIVND (reference sequence). The CDR3 extends over 13 amino acids. The CDR3 DNA follows: TGTGCCAGTAGGGCGGGGACCACAGATACGCAGTATTTT. Its translation is CASRAGTTDTQYF.

The chain recombines TRBV6-2 or TRBV6-3 with TRBJ1-6; 8 nucleotides align to TRBD1. Looked up from germline, CDR1 is MNHEY and CDR2 is SVGEGT. The CDR3 totals 19 residues. The V gene end was trimmed by 4 bases and the J gene end by 7 bases; junction bases not matched to a gene: 18. CDR3 nucleotide sequence: TGTGCCAGCAGTTCCCTGATTGGACAGGGAGGACGATGGAATTCACCCCTCCACTTT. Protein product: CASSSLIGQGGRWNSPLHF.

The chain joins TRBV7-2 to TRBJ2-3; 9 bases map to TRBD2. The trim removed 4 bases at V and 2 bases at J, leaving 7 bases unmatched. The germline gives CDR1 SGHTA, CDR2 FQGNSA. The CDR3 runs to 16 residues. As DNA, the CDR3 is TGTGCCAGCAGCTACTTAGCGGGGGTGACCACAGATACGCAGTATTTT. Its protein product is CASSYLAGVTTDTQYF.

This chain joins TRBV5-6 and TRBJ1-1, with D tentatively TRBD1 (6 bases). The V and J ends lost 0 bases and 0 bases respectively, with 12 bases between them. This CDR3 is 16 amino acids long. In germline, CDR1 is SGHDT, CDR2 YYEEEE. CDR3 in amino acids: CASSLGTEIMNTEAFF. In nucleotides, the CDR3 is TGTGCCAGCAGCTTGGGGACAGAGATCATGAACACTGAAGCTTTCTTT.

This clone has only one observation. The chain uses TRBV28 and TRBJ1-1; no reliable D call. There are 11 residues in the CDR3. Germline-derived CDR1 and CDR2 are MDHEN and SYDVKM. The V and J ends lost 7 bases and 1 base respectively, with 4 bases between them. The CDR3 sequence is CASIRNTEAFF. The CDR3 DNA reads TGTGCCAGCATCAGGAACACTGAAGCTTTCTTT.

The chain employs TRBV28 and TRBJ2-7; 7 positions match TRBD1. The V segment lost 6 bases and the J segment 0 bases; nucleotides outside the gene matches: 8. Germline assignment: CDR1 MDHEN and CDR2 SYDVKM. This CDR3 is 15 amino acids long. The CDR3 sequence is CASSSRGSLSYEQYF. The CDR3 DNA is TGTGCCAGCAGCTCCAGGGGGTCCCTCTCCTACGAGCAGTACTTC.

The chain is built from TRBV18 and TRBJ1-4, with 7 nucleotides matching TRBD1. V lost 6 bases to trimming and J lost 3 bases; unmatched junction nucleotides: 7. CDR1 is KGHSH and CDR2 is LQKENI in the germline V gene. The CDR3 runs 15 residues. CDR3 nucleotide sequence: TGTGCCAGCTCGCCCTACAGGGGTGCTAATGAAAAACTGTTTTTT. Its protein product is CASSPYRGANEKLFF.

The rearrangement links TRBV9 to TRBJ2-1; TRBD2 might be the D (5 bases). The CDR3 has 15 amino acids. Per the germline V gene, CDR1 is SGDLS and CDR2 is YYNGEE. The ends were cut back, 0 bases at V and 0 bases at J, with 7 bases in the middle. The CDR3 spells CASSVVGSSYNEQFF. As DNA, the CDR3 is TGTGCCAGCAGCGTAGTGGGGAGCTCCTACAATGAGCAGTTCTTC.

The rearrangement joins TRBV23-1 to TRBJ2-7; TRBD1 matches 7 bases. TRBV23-1 is an ORF for which the function is uncertain. V was clipped by 3 bases and J by 2 bases; unmatched bases: 4. The CDR3 spans 14 residues. CDR3 in DNA: TGCGCCAGCAGTCAGCGACAGGGCCCCTACGAGCAGTACTTC. Protein sequence: CASSQRQGPYEQYF.

The V gene is TRBV6-1, the J gene TRBJ2-7, with D maybe TRBD2 (5 bases). V lost 2 bases and J lost 7, with 21 bases in between. The germline CDR1 and CDR2 sequences are MNHNS and SASEGT. This CDR3 comprises 16 residues. CDR3 nucleotide sequence: TGTGCCAGCAGTGAATCGGCGGGCTTCCCCTCAGGTGAGCAGTACTTC. This gives the protein CASSESAGFPSGEQYF.

The rearrangement uses TRBV5-4 and TRBJ2-3; 7 positions match TRBD2. This CDR3 is built from 17 residues. Germline assignment: CDR1 SGHNT and CDR2 YYREEE (reference sequence). With 0 bases clipped from V and 0 bases from J, the junction kept 7 bases outside the gene matches. The CDR3 region has the DNA TGTGCCAGCAGCTTGGGGGCTAGCGGCCTTAGCACAGATACGCAGTATTTT. Amino acids: CASSLGASGLSTDTQYF.

This clone was observed once. The chain links TRBV28 to TRBJ2-1, with 7 bases identical to TRBD2. Trimming took 6 bases from V and 8 from J; bases not matched to a gene: 4. From germline, CDR1 is MDHEN and CDR2 SYDVKM. This CDR3 region has 12 residues. For the CDR3, the DNA is TGTGCCAGCAGCCGCGGGGGATATGAGCAGTTCTTC. Translating gives CASSRGGYEQFF.

This chain uses TRBV5-5 with TRBJ1-5; a possible D gene is TRBD1 (6 bases). V dropped 4 bases and J dropped 5 bases, with 13 bases sitting between them. CDR3 length equals 14 residues. Germline V gene sequence: CDR1 SGHKS, CDR2 YYEKEE (reference sequence). CDR3 bases: TGTGCCAGCAGCCCCGCCCAGGGGTATCAGCCCCAGCATTTT. Protein sequence: CASSPAQGYQPQHF.